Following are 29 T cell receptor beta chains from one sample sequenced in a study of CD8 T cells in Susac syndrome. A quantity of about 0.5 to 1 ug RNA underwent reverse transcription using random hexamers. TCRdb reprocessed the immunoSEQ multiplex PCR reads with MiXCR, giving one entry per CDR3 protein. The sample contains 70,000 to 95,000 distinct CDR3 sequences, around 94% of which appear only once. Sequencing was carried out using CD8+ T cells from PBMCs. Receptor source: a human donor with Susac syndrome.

CDR3 in DNA: TGTGCCAGCAGTTCGAGTGGATTGGGCATTCAGTACTTC. This gives the protein CASSSSGLGIQYF. The chain links TRBV27 to TRBJ2-4, with D unclear. Trimming removed 4 bases at V and 9 bases at J, with 13 bases between. This CDR3 has 13 amino acids. Germline loops: CDR1 MNHEY, CDR2 SMNVEV (reference sequence).

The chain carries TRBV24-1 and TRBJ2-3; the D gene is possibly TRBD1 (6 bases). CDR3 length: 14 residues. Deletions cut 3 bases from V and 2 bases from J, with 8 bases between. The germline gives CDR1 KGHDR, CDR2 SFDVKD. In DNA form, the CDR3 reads TGTGCCACCAGTGATGGACAGATCACAGATACGCAGTATTTT. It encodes CATSDGQITDTQYF.

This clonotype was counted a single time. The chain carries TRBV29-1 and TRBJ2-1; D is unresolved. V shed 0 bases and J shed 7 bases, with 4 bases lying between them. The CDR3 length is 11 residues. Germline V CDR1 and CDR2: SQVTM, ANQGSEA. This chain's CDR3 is CSVEDGNEQFF. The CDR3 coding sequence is TGCAGCGTTGAAGATGGAAATGAGCAGTTCTTC.

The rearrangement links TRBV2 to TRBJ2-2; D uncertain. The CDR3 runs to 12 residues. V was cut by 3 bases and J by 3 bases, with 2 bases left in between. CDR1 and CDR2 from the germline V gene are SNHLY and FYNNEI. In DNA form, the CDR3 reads TGTGCCAGCAGTGACTACACCGGGGAGCTGTTTTTT. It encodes CASSDYTGELFF.

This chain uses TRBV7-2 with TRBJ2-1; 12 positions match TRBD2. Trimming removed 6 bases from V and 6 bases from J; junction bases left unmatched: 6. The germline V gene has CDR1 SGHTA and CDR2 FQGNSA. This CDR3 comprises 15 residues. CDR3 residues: CASRPSGGALNEQFF. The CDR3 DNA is TGTGCCAGCAGGCCTAGCGGGGGGGCTCTCAATGAGCAGTTCTTC.

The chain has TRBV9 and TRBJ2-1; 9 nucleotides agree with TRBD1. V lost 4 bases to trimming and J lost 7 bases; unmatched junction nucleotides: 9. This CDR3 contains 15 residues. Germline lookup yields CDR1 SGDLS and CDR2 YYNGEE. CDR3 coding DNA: TGTGCCAGCAGCTTCCGGGACAGGGAAAATAATGAGCAGTTCTTC. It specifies CASSFRDRENNEQFF.

CDR3 in amino acids: CASSQAQQGVSGANVLTF. The CDR3 DNA reads TGCGCCAGCAGCCAAGCCCAACAGGGAGTATCAGGGGCCAACGTCCTGACTTTC. V and J are TRBV4-3 and TRBJ2-6; tentative D call: TRBD1 (6 bases). V was shortened by 1 base and J by 4 bases, with 17 bases between the two germline ends. CDR1 LGHNA and CDR2 YSLEER come from the germline V gene. This CDR3 is 18 amino acids long.

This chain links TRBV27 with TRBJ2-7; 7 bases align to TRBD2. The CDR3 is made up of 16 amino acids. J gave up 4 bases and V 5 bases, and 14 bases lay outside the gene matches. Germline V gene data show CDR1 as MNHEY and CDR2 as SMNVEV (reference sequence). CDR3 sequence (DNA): TGTGCCAGCAGTCACCCTAGGCCTAGCGGTCGTTACGAGCAGTACTTC. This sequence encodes CASSHPRPSGRYEQYF.

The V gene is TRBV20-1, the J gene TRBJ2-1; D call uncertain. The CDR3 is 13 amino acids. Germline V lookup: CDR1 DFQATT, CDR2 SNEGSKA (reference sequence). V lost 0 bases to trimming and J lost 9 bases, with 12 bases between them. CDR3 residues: CSARDQTSLEQFF. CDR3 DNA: TGCAGTGCTAGAGATCAAACCTCCCTTGAGCAGTTCTTC.

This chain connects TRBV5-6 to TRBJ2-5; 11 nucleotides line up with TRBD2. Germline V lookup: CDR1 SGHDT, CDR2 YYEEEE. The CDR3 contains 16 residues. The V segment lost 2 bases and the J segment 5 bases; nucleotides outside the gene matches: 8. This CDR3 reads CASSFLAGGPQETQYF. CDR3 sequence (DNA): TGTGCCAGCAGCTTCCTAGCGGGGGGCCCTCAGGAGACCCAGTACTTC.

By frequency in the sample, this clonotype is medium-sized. The CDR3 loop reads CASSFTPTNTEAFF. The CDR3 DNA reads as TGTGCCAGCAGCTTCACACCTACGAACACTGAAGCTTTCTTT. V gene TRBV13 combines with J gene TRBJ1-1; the D is unclear. From germline, CDR1 is PRHDT and CDR2 FYEKMQ (reference sequence). This CDR3 region has 14 residues. V lost 3 bases and J 1 base, leaving 9 bases between the germline ends.

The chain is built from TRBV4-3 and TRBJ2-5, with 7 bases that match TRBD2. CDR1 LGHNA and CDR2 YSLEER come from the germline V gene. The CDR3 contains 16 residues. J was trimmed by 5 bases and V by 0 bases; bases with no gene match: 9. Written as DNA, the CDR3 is TGCGCCAGCAGCCAAGAAGTGGCGGGAGCGGGGGAGACCCAGTACTTC. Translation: CASSQEVAGAGETQYF.

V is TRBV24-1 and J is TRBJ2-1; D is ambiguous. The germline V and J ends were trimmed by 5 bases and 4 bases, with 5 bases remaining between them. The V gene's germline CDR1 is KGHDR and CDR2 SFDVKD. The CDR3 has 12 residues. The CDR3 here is CATSGGYNEQFF. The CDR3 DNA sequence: TGTGCCACCAGTGGGGGATACAATGAGCAGTTCTTC.

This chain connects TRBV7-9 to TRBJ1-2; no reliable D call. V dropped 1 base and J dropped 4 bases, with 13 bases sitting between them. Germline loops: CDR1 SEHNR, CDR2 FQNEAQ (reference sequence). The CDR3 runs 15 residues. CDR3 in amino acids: CASSLGRTDPYGYTF. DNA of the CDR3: TGTGCCAGCAGCTTAGGACGGACGGATCCCTATGGCTACACCTTC.

The DNA for the CDR3 is TGCAGTGCCACCCCGTCGCACTACTCCTACGAGCAGTACTTC. Protein product: CSATPSHYSYEQYF. The chain couples TRBV20-1 to TRBJ2-7; D remains unclear. The CDR3 is 14 amino acids. The V end lost 6 bases, the J end lost 0 bases, and 15 bases lay between the germline ends. The germline V gene has CDR1 DFQATT and CDR2 SNEGSKA (reference sequence).

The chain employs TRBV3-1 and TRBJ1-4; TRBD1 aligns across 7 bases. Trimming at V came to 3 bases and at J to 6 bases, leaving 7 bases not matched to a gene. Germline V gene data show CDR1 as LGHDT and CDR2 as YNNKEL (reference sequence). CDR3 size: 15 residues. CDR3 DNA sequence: TGTGCCAGCAGCCAGAACGACAGGGCCGATGAAAAACTGTTTTTT. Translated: CASSQNDRADEKLFF.

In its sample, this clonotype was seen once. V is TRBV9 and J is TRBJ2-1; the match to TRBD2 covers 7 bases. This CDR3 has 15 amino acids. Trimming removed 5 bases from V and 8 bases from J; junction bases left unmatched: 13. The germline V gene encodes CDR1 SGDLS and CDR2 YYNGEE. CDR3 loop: CASSEVGGFVYEQFF. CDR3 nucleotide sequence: TGTGCCAGCAGTGAAGTGGGGGGGTTTGTATATGAGCAGTTCTTC.

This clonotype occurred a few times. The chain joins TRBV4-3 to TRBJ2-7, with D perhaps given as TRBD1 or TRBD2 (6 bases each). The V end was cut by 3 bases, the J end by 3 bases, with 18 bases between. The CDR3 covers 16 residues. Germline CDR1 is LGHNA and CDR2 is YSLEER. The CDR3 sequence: CASSHEYEGGGYEQYF. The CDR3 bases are TGCGCCAGCAGCCATGAATATGAGGGGGGAGGCTACGAGCAGTACTTC.

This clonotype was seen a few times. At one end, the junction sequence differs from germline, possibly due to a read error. The chain's CDR3 is CASTLSPIDEQFF. The CDR3 nucleotides are TGTGCCAGCACCTTAAGTCCCATCGATGAGCAGTTCTTC. V and J are TRBV7-7 and TRBJ2-1, with D unclear. CDR1 is SSHAT and CDR2 is FNYEAQ in the germline V gene (reference sequence). The CDR3 runs 13 residues.

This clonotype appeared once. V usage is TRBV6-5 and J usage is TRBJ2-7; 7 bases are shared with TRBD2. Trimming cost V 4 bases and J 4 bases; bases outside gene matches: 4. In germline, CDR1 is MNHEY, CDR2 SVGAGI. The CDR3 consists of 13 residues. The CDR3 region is CASSFGTIYEQYF. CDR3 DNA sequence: TGTGCCAGCAGTTTCGGGACTATTTACGAGCAGTACTTC.

Written as DNA, the CDR3 is TGCAGTGCTACCCCGGACAGTTCAGTTCGGGAGACCCAGTACTTC. This encodes CSATPDSSVRETQYF. The chain uses TRBV20-1 and TRBJ2-5; tentatively, D is TRBD1 (6 bases). Trimming pared 4 bases from V and 5 bases from J, leaving 20 bases between. In germline, CDR1 is DFQATT, CDR2 SNEGSKA (reference sequence). The CDR3 consists of 15 residues.

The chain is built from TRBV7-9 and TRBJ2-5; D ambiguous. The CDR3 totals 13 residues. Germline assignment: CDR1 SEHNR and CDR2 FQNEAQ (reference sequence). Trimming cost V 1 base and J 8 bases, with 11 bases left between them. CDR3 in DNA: TGTGCCAGCAGCTTAGTAGAGAGCTACACCCAGTACTTC. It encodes CASSLVESYTQYF. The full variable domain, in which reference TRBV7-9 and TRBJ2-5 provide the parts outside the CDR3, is DTGVSQNPRHKITKRGQNVTFRCDPISEHNRLYWYRQTLGQGPEFLTYFQNEAQLEKSRLLSDRFSAERPKGSFSTLEIQRTEQGDSAMYLCASSLVESYTQYFGPGTRLLVL.

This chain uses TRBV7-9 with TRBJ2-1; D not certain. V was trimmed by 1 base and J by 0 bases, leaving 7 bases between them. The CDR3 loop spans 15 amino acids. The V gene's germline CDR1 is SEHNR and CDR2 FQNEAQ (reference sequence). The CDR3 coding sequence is TGTGCCAGCAGCTTAGAGGGATACTCCTACAATGAGCAGTTCTTC. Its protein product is CASSLEGYSYNEQFF.

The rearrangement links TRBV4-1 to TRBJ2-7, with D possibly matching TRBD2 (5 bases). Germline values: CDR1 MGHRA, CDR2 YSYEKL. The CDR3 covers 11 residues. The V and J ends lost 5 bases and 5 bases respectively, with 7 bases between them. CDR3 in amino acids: CASSSEDEQYF. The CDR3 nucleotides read TGCGCCAGCAGCTCGGAGGACGAGCAGTACTTC.

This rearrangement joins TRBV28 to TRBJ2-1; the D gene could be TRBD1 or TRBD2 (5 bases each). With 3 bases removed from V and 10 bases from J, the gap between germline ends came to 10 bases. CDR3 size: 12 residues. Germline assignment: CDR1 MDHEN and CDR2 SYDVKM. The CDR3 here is CASSFGDAEQFF. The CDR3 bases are TGTGCCAGCAGTTTCGGGGACGCAGAGCAGTTCTTC.

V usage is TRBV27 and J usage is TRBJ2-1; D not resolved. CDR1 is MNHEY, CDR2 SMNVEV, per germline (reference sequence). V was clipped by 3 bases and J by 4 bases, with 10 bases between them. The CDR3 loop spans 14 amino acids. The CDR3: CASSFNSKYNEQFF. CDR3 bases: TGTGCCAGCAGTTTTAACTCAAAATACAATGAGCAGTTCTTC.

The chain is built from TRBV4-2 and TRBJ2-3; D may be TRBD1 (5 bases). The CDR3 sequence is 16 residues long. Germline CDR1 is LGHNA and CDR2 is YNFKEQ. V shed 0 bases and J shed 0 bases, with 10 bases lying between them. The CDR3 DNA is TGTGCCAGCAGCCAAGAGCGACAGCCTAGCACAGATACGCAGTATTTT. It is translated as CASSQERQPSTDTQYF.

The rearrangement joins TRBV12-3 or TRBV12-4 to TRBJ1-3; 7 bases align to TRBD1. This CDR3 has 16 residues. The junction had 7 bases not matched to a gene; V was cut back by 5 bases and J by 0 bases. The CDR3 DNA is TGTGCCAGCAGTACGACAGGGCTTTCCTCTGGAAACACCATATATTTT. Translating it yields CASSTTGLSSGNTIYF.

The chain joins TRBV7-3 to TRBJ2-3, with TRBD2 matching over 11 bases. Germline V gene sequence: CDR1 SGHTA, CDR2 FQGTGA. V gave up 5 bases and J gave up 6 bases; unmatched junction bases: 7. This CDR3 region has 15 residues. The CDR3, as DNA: TGTGCCAGCAGCGCAACTAGCGGGAGTTTGGATACGCAGTATTTT. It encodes CASSATSGSLDTQYF. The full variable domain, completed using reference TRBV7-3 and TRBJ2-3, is GAGVSQTPSNKVTEKGKYVELRCDPISGHTALYWYRQSLGQGPEFLIYFQGTGAADDSGLPNDRFFAVRPEGSVSTLKIQRTERGDSAVYLCASSATSGSLDTQYFGPGTRLTVL.